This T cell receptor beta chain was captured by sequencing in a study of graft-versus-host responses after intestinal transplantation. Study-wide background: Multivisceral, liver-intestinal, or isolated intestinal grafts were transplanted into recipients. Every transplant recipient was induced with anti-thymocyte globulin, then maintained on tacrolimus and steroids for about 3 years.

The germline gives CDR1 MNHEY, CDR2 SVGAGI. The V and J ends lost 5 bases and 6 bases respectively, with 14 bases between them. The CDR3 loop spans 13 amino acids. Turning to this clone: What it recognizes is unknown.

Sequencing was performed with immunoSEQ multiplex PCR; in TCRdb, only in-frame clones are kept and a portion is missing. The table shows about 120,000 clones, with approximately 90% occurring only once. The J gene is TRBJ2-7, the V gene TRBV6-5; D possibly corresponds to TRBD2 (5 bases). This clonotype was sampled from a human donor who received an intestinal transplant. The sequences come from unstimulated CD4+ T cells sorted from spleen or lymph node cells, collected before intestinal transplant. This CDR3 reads CASSDYPGREQYF. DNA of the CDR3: TGTGCCAGCAGTGACTACCCTGGGCGCGAGCAGTACTTC.